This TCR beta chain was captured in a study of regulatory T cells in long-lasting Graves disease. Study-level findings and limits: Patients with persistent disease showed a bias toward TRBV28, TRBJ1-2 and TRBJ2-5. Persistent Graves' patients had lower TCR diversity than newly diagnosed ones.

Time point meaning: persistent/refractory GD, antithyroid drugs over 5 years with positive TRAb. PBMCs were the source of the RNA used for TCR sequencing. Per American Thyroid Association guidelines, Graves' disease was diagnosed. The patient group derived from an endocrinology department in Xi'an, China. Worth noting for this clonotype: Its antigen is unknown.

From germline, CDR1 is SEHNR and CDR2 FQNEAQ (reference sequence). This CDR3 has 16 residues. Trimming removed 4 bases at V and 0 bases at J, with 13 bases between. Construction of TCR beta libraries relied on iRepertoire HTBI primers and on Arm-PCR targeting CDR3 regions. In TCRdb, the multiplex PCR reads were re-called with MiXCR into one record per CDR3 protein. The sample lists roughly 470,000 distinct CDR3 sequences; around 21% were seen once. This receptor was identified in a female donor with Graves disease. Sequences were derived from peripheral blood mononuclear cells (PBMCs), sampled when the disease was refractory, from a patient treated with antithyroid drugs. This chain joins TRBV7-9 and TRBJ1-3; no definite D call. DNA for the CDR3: TGTGCCAGCAGCTCCGAGGGCAGGAGCTCTGGAAACACCATATATTTT. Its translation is CASSSEGRSSGNTIYF.